These 27 T cell receptor beta chains share one sample of origin, sequenced in a study of OX40 agonist ivuxolimab in advanced cancers. Only in-frame clones appear in the TCRdb table, and some are missing; sequencing was by immunoSEQ multiplex PCR. Here the sample spans more than 55,000 clones, 70% to 90% being singletons. The sample in question was CD4+ or CD8+ T cells sorted from blood, obtained in a trial of the OX40 agonist ivuxolimab. The receptors originated from an adult with an advanced solid tumor such as melanoma, head and neck, liver or kidney cancer.

The V gene is TRBV9, the J gene TRBJ2-3; 9 positions agree with TRBD2. CDR3 length equals 16 residues. Germline CDR1 and CDR2: SGDLS and YYNGEE. V lost 0 bases and J lost 3; bases outside the gene matches: 5. DNA for the CDR3: TGTGCCAGCAGCGTAGGCGATAGCGGGGGTACAGATACGCAGTATTTT. Its translation: CASSVGDSGGTDTQYF.

To note about this clone: The sample has other DNA sequences that encode this CDR3 too. The genes are TRBV7-2 and TRBJ1-6; D perhaps matches TRBD1 (6 bases). The CDR3 spans 14 residues. V lost 3 bases and J 7 bases, leaving 10 bases between the germline ends. Germline CDR1 SGHTA, CDR2 FQGNSA. CDR3: CASSLAGGNSPLHF. As DNA, the CDR3 is TGTGCCAGCAGCTTGGCGGGGGGCAATTCACCCCTCCACTTT.

The CDR3 is CASVKSGTSGPLHF. CDR3 sequence (DNA): TGTGCCAGCGTAAAGTCCGGGACCTCTGGACCCCTCCACTTT. This chain links TRBV25-1 with TRBJ1-6, with D possibly being TRBD1 (5 bases). V was trimmed by 8 bases and J by 12 bases, leaving 20 bases between them. The CDR3 contains 14 residues. Germline-derived CDR1 and CDR2 are MGHDK and SYGVNS.

This sequence joins TRBV5-1 and TRBJ1-2, with a weak D call TRBD1 (6 bases). The CDR3 is made up of 14 amino acids. V was clipped by 0 bases and J by 8 bases, with 14 bases between them. Germline CDR1 reads SGHRS; CDR2 reads YFSETQ. This chain's CDR3 is CASSLDGGAQGYTF. The CDR3 DNA follows: TGCGCCAGCAGCTTGGATGGGGGGGCGCAGGGCTACACCTTC. Full variable domain (missing parts from reference TRBV5-1 and TRBJ1-2): KAGVTQTPRYLIKTRGQQVTLSCSPISGHRSVSWYQQTPGQGLQFLFEYFSETQRNKGNFPGRFSGRQFSNSRSEMNVSTLELGDSALYLCASSLDGGAQGYTFGSGTRLTVV.

V gene TRBV5-6 combines with J gene TRBJ1-2; no clear D gene. Looked up from germline, CDR1 is SGHDT and CDR2 is YYEEEE. Between the trimmed V and J ends, which lost 5 bases and 1 base, there was a span of 12 bases. CDR3 length equals 14 residues. CDR3 DNA: TGTGCCAGCAGTTTCGTACAGATTAACTATGGCTACACCTTC. This encodes CASSFVQINYGYTF.

The chain combines TRBV28 with TRBJ2-2; D perhaps matches TRBD2 (6 bases). Looked up from germline, CDR1 is MDHEN and CDR2 is SYDVKM. This CDR3 is 16 amino acids long. V was pared by 8 bases and J by 6 bases, with 22 bases between. CDR3 bases: TGTGCCAGCGGCGATTTGGGGGGTATCGGCCCCGGGGAGCTGTTTTTT. The encoded protein is CASGDLGGIGPGELFF.

J is TRBJ1-2 and V is TRBV7-9; D is possibly TRBD1 (5 bases). The germline V gene has CDR1 SEHNR and CDR2 FQNEAQ (reference sequence). The CDR3 contains 13 residues. V was cut by 1 base and J by 7 bases, with 10 bases left in between. The CDR3 DNA is TGTGCCAGCAGCTTAGTGGGACCGCCTGGCTACACCTTC. Translating gives CASSLVGPPGYTF.

V is TRBV15 and J is TRBJ2-5; TRBD1 matches at 7 bases. The CDR3 has 13 amino acids. V gave up 3 bases and J gave up 5 bases; unmatched junction bases: 3. The germline gives CDR1 LNHNV, CDR2 YYDKDF (reference sequence). CDR3 DNA sequence: TGTGCCACCAGCAGGGGACAGAGGGAGACCCAGTACTTC. It codes for CATSRGQRETQYF.

The gene calls are TRBV5-1 and TRBJ1-5; D uncertain. The CDR3 sequence is 16 residues long. V gave up 0 bases and J gave up 0 bases, with 10 bases separating them. CDR1 SGHRS and CDR2 YFSETQ come from the germline V gene. Here the CDR3 reads CASSLEGPYSNQPQHF. CDR3 DNA: TGCGCCAGCAGCTTGGAAGGGCCCTATAGCAATCAGCCCCAGCATTTT.

The chain is built from TRBV19 and TRBJ1-5, with 9 bases lining up with TRBD1. The CDR3 loop spans 17 amino acids. Germline V gene data show CDR1 as LNHDA and CDR2 as SQIVND (reference sequence). J was trimmed by 3 bases and V by 4 bases; bases with no gene match: 10. This chain's CDR3 is CASSNFLGQGSNQPQHF. The DNA of the CDR3 is TGTGCCAGTAGTAACTTCTTGGGACAGGGTTCCAATCAGCCCCAGCATTTT.

The rearrangement uses TRBV27 and TRBJ2-2; 7 bases match TRBD1. CDR3 length: 14 amino acids. Germline-derived CDR1 and CDR2 are MNHEY and SMNVEV (reference sequence). With 4 bases clipped from V and 6 bases from J, the junction kept 5 bases outside the gene matches. The CDR3 region has the DNA TGTGCCAGCAGTTCAAACAGGGGAGCCGGGGAGCTGTTTTTT. Its translation: CASSSNRGAGELFF.

This chain links TRBV6-5 with TRBJ2-6; D is unclear. CDR3 length: 15 amino acids. The germline V and J ends were trimmed by 2 bases and 12 bases, with 17 bases remaining between them. CDR1 MNHEY and CDR2 SVGAGI come from the germline V gene. The CDR3 DNA sequence: TGTGCCAGCAGTTACGATCCAGGAATGACGGGCGTCCTGACTTTC. Its translation: CASSYDPGMTGVLTF.

The CDR3 loop reads CATTGVQGNTIYF. The CDR3 region has the DNA TGTGCCACCACGGGGGTGCAAGGAAACACCATATATTTT. The chain carries TRBV10-3 and TRBJ1-3, with D possibly TRBD1 on 5 matching bases. The CDR3 is 13 amino acids. Deletions cut 10 bases from V and 4 bases from J, with 14 bases between. Germline CDR1 and CDR2: ENHRY and SYGVKD.

CDR3 amino acids: CASSLGGQAAYEQYF. As DNA, the CDR3 is TGTGCCAGCAGCTTAGGGGGACAGGCGGCCTACGAGCAGTACTTC. The rearrangement uses TRBV7-2 and TRBJ2-7; 8 bases map to TRBD1. The germline CDR1 and CDR2 sequences are SGHTA and FQGNSA. The CDR3 runs to 15 residues. V trimming: 1 base; J trimming: 2 bases; junction bases outside the gene matches: 4.

The rearrangement uses TRBV28 and TRBJ1-5; TRBD1 is a possible D gene (5 bases). Germline CDR1 is MDHEN and CDR2 is SYDVKM. Trimming removed 6 bases at V and 5 bases at J, with 23 bases between. The CDR3 totals 17 residues. The chain's CDR3 is CASRTIMGERIHQPQHF. CDR3 sequence (DNA): TGTGCCAGCAGAACTATTATGGGGGAACGGATCCATCAGCCCCAGCATTTT.

The table lists this clone with a count of one. This rearrangement joins TRBV18 to TRBJ1-1; D is ambiguous. The ends were cut back, 6 bases at V and 6 bases at J, with 20 bases in the middle. The CDR3 totals 15 residues. Germline V gene lookup returns CDR1 KGHSH and CDR2 LQKENI. For the CDR3, the DNA is TGTGCCAGCTCCCCTATTTCCAGAACGGGCGCTGAAGCTTTCTTT. Its protein product is CASSPISRTGAEAFF.

This clone came up a few times. The J gene is TRBJ1-6, the V gene TRBV7-2; TRBD1 aligns across 8 bases. Germline-derived CDR1 and CDR2 are SGHTA and FQGNSA. The CDR3 runs 17 residues. V shed 1 base, J shed 7 bases, and the junction held 9 bases outside the gene matches. This CDR3 reads CASSLETSGTGNSPLHF. The DNA for the CDR3 is TGTGCCAGCAGCTTAGAAACCTCCGGGACAGGAAATTCACCCCTCCACTTT.

The CDR3: CASSPGYTEAFF. CDR3 bases: TGTGCCAGCTCACCTGGTTACACTGAAGCTTTCTTT. This chain joins TRBV18 and TRBJ1-1; D gene unclear. CDR1 is KGHSH, CDR2 LQKENI, per germline. The CDR3 loop spans 12 amino acids. V lost 3 bases, J lost 3 bases, and 5 bases lay in between.

The chain employs TRBV9 and TRBJ2-5; unclear D gene. With 3 bases removed from V and 2 bases from J, the gap between germline ends came to 8 bases. The CDR3 totals 13 residues. The germline gives CDR1 SGDLS, CDR2 YYNGEE. CDR3 coding DNA: TGTGCCAGCAGCGCATATACTCAAGAGACCCAGTACTTC. This encodes CASSAYTQETQYF.

This clone has only one observation. The rearrangement joins TRBV28 to TRBJ2-5; possible D gene TRBD2, 5 bases. The better agreement between TRBJ2-7 and the DNA end casts doubt on the J call. Per germline, CDR1 MDHEN and CDR2 SYDVKM. The CDR3 runs to 12 residues. CDR3 residues: CASRTRTYEQYF. In DNA, the CDR3 is TGTGCCAGCAGAACAAGGACTTACGAGCAGTACTTC.

This clone was observed a single time. One junction end does not reproduce the germline sequence, and a read error may be involved. The rearrangement uses TRBV18 and TRBJ1-2; unclear D gene. The CDR3 consists of 15 residues. Germline CDR1 KGHSH, CDR2 LQKENI. The CDR3 sequence is CASLPPTQRNYGYTF. The CDR3 DNA reads as TGTGCCAGCTTACCACCCACGCAAAGAAACTATGGCTACACCTTC.

This chain links TRBV7-9 with TRBJ2-5; 10 bases line up with TRBD2. Germline CDR1 is SEHNR and CDR2 is FQNEAQ (reference sequence). J gave up 4 bases and V 6 bases, and 11 bases lay outside the gene matches. The CDR3 contains 16 residues. The chain's CDR3 is CASRPLAGVRGETQYF. CDR3 DNA sequence: TGTGCCAGCAGACCTCTAGCGGGGGTGAGGGGAGAGACCCAGTACTTC. The variable domain in full, with the rest retrieved from reference TRBV7-9 and TRBJ2-5, is DTGVSQNPRHKITKRGQNVTFRCDPISEHNRLYWYRQTLGQGPEFLTYFQNEAQLEKSRLLSDRFSAERPKGSFSTLEIQRTEQGDSAMYLCASRPLAGVRGETQYFGPGTRLLVL.

This chain uses TRBV2 with TRBJ1-5; D not certain. V was trimmed by 4 bases and J by 0 bases, leaving 7 bases between them. CDR3 size: 14 residues. CDR1 and CDR2 (germline): SNHLY, FYNNEI. CDR3 in DNA: TGTGCCAGCAGTGCGAGCTTTAGCAATCAGCCCCAGCATTTT. It yields the protein CASSASFSNQPQHF.

The chain uses TRBV7-9 and TRBJ2-3; D is unclear. This CDR3 has 13 residues. V lost 3 bases, J lost 6 bases, and 10 bases lay in between. Germline CDR1 and CDR2: SEHNR and FQNEAQ (reference sequence). CDR3 DNA: TGTGCCAGCAGCTTCCAAGTGCCGGATACGCAGTATTTT. It encodes CASSFQVPDTQYF.

The chain joins TRBV4-3 to TRBJ1-1; D is uncertain. The V gene's germline CDR1 is LGHNA and CDR2 YSLEER. The CDR3 loop spans 12 amino acids. V lost 3 bases and J 9 bases, leaving 11 bases between the germline ends. CDR3 DNA: TGCGCCAGCAGCCAGGGTTCGGCAAAAGCTTTCTTT. Its translation: CASSQGSAKAFF.

The chain carries TRBV5-1 and TRBJ2-7, with D tentatively TRBD1 (7 bases). This CDR3 is built from 19 residues. The V end lost 4 bases, the J end lost 1 base, and 27 bases lay between the germline ends. From germline, CDR1 is SGHRS and CDR2 YFSETQ. CDR3 DNA: TGCGCCAGCAGCGCCGGAGGGGGGACAGTTAACTCCCTATCCTACGAGCAGTACTTC. Its protein product is CASSAGGGTVNSLSYEQYF.

The chain is built from TRBV5-4 and TRBJ1-2; 9 bases fit TRBD1. The V gene's germline CDR1 is SGHNT and CDR2 YYREEE (reference sequence). The CDR3 totals 15 residues. V lost 0 bases and J lost 7; bases outside the gene matches: 7. CDR3 sequence (DNA): TGTGCCAGCAGCTTGGGGGGGACAGGGAATTCTGGCTACACCTTC. Translated, it gives CASSLGGTGNSGYTF.